The clone carrying this T cell receptor beta chain appeared many times. Its antigen remains unidentified. These data are taken from a study of T cells after yellow fever vaccination. Study-wide results and limits: Subsequent booster samples again held most clones from primary vaccination (96% CD4, roughly 90% CD8).

Using its own MiXCR run on the 5' RACE reads, TCRdb lists one record per CDR3 protein. The sample lists tens of thousands of distinct CDR3 sequences; roughly 6.9% were seen once. Germline CDR1 reads MNHEY; CDR2 reads SVGEGT. The V and J ends lost 0 bases and 1 base respectively, with 7 bases between them. The CDR3 has 14 amino acids. The sample was CD8+ T cells sorted from PBMCs, taken roughly 5 days after the first yellow fever vaccination. The chain links TRBV6-2 or TRBV6-3 to TRBJ2-7; perhaps TRBD2 as D (5 bases). This clonotype was sampled from a young man who received the YFV17D yellow fever vaccine. CDR3 sequence reads: CASSYSRRSYEQYV. The CDR3 DNA reads TGTGCCAGCAGTTACTCGAGGAGGTCCTACGAGCAGTACGTC.